These T cell receptor beta chains were read from a single sample in a study of T cells after yellow fever vaccination. TCRdb passed the 5' RACE reads through MiXCR, listing each CDR3 protein once. The table records a few hundred thousand distinct CDR3 sequences, 4% to 5.5% of them present only once. This material consisted of PBMCs, taken 15 days after the yellow fever booster vaccination. The source of these receptors is a man aged 18 to 29 who received the YFV17D yellow fever vaccine. Each CDR3 is given with its conserved first and last residue. Each record gives: D gene, clone size, J gene, V gene, CDR3 DNA, CDR3 protein. A D gene is named only where the DNA matches it firmly. Size values are once, few and many counts, or a class for expanded clones, and some rows have none.

>-|many|TRBJ2-3|TRBV7-9
TGTGCCAGCAGCTTACTAGCCCGCTCCAAGGATACGCAGTATTTT
CASSLLARSKDTQYF
>-|few|TRBJ2-3|TRBV7-2
TGTGCCAGCAGCCCATCCGGACTTACAGATACGCAGTATTTT
CASSPSGLTDTQYF
>TRBD2|-|TRBJ2-2|TRBV6-2/TRBV6-3
TGTGCCAGCAGCCGATCGAGGCTAGCGGGGGTCGCCGGGGAGCTGTTTTTT
CASSRSRLAGVAGELFF
>-|-|TRBJ1-1|TRBV19
TGTGTCTCGACCAAGAACACTGAAGCTTTCTTT
CVSTKNTEAFF
>-|many|TRBJ1-1|TRBV12-3/TRBV12-4
TGTGCCAGCAGTTTATACGGGGCACTGAACACTGAAGCTTTCTTT
CASSLYGALNTEAFF
>-|-|TRBJ2-5|TRBV2
TGTGCCAGCAGTGTTAGGCAACAAGAGACCCAGTACTTC
CASSVRQQETQYF
>TRBD2|many|TRBJ2-3|TRBV7-3
TGTGCCAGCAGCTTACTCGGGGGGGCCTCTCCAGATACGCAGTATTTT
CASSLLGGASPDTQYF
>-|few|TRBJ1-5|TRBV19
TGTGCCAGTAGTATAGAAACTGTGACTCAGCCCCAGCATTTT
CASSIETVTQPQHF
>-|few|TRBJ2-1|TRBV5-1
TGCGCCAGCAGCTTGGGGCAGAATTACAATGAGCAGTTCTTC
CASSLGQNYNEQFF
>-|-|TRBJ2-1|TRBV7-2
TGTGCCAGCAGCCCCCAAAGGGGGGCCAATGAGCAGTTCTTC
CASSPQRGANEQFF
>TRBD2|few|TRBJ2-5|TRBV11-2
TGTGCCAGCAGCAAACTAGCGGGGGGGCGCCAAGAGACCCAGTACTTC
CASSKLAGGRQETQYF
>-|-|TRBJ1-1|TRBV18
TGTGCCAGCTCACCATGGAGTAGCAGTGAAGCTTTCTTT
CASSPWSSSEAFF
>-|many|TRBJ2-7|TRBV4-1
TGCGCCAGCAGCCCGACAGGTTCCTACGAGCAGTACTTC
CASSPTGSYEQYF
>TRBD1|-|TRBJ2-1|TRBV6-5
TGTGCCAGCAGTTACAGGGGACAGGCCGTCAATGAGCAGTTCTTC
CASSYRGQAVNEQFF
>-|-|TRBJ1-1|TRBV19
TGTGCCAGTAGGCGGAACAGGGCGGGCACTGAAGCTTTCTTT
CASRRNRAGTEAFF
>-|many|TRBJ1-2|TRBV24-1
TGTGCCACCAGTGATCAGTGGAACTATGGCTACACCTTC
CATSDQWNYGYTF
>TRBD1|-|TRBJ2-7|TRBV12-3/TRBV12-4
TGTGCCAGCACCCCGGGACAGGGAAGTGGCGAGCAGTACTTC
CASTPGQGSGEQYF
>-|many|TRBJ2-5|TRBV20-1
TGCAGTGCCCTAGAGGGCGCGACCCAGTACTTC
CSALEGATQYF
>-|-|TRBJ2-7|TRBV11-2
TGTGCCAGCAGCTTAGGGACTTTCTACGAGCAGTACTTC
CASSLGTFYEQYF
>TRBD1|-|TRBJ1-5|TRBV6-2/TRBV6-3
TGTGCCAGCAGTTACGGGACAGTCAATCAGCCCCAGCATTTT
CASSYGTVNQPQHF
>-|few|TRBJ1-2|TRBV3-1
TGTGCCAGCAGCAGTCTTGGCAGGGGTGGCTACACCTTC
CASSSLGRGGYTF
>-|many|TRBJ2-1|TRBV5-1
TGCGCCAGCAGCTTGGCCATAGATGAGCAGTTCTTC
CASSLAIDEQFF
>-|few|TRBJ2-5|TRBV5-1
TGCGCCAGCAGCTTGGCCCTCCAGGGCGCCGAGACCCAGTACTTC
CASSLALQGAETQYF
>TRBD1|many|TRBJ1-1|TRBV19
TGTGCCAGTACCGACGGGACAGACCGAATGAACACTGAAGCTTTCTTT
CASTDGTDRMNTEAFF
>-|many|TRBJ1-5|TRBV6-5
TGTGCCAGCAGTTATTCGGGAGGGGAGGATCAGCCCCAGCATTTT
CASSYSGGEDQPQHF
>-|-|TRBJ2-3|TRBV6-5
TGTGCCAGCAGTTACTCGTCGGCGGACTTGGCAGATACGCAGTATTTT
CASSYSSADLADTQYF
>TRBD2|many|TRBJ2-3|TRBV4-3
TGCGCCAGCAGCCGACTAGGCGGGGGGGGACCAGATACGCAGTATTTT
CASSRLGGGGPDTQYF
>-|few|TRBJ1-1|TRBV7-6
TGTGCCAGCAGCTTAGGGCGGGGGGAGAACACTGAAGCTTTCTTT
CASSLGRGENTEAFF
>-|many|TRBJ1-5|TRBV20-1
TGCAGTGCTAGAGTTGGGGGAATGGGCAATCAGCCCCAGCATTTT
CSARVGGMGNQPQHF
>-|few|TRBJ2-6|TRBV24-1
TGTGCCACCAGTGATCATGATACCTCTGGGGCCAACGTCCTGACTTTC
CATSDHDTSGANVLTF
>TRBD1|-|TRBJ1-1|TRBV4-3
TGCGCCAGCAGCCAATTACCGGGACAGAGCCCGAACACTGAAGCTTTCTTT
CASSQLPGQSPNTEAFF
>-|many|TRBJ2-5|TRBV29-1
TGCAGCGTTGGTGGCAGCCAGTACCAAGAGACCCAGTACTTC
CSVGGSQYQETQYF
>-|-|TRBJ1-2|TRBV3-1
TGTGCCAGCAGCCTTAGGGGAGATGGCTACACCTTC
CASSLRGDGYTF
>TRBD2|many|TRBJ2-1|TRBV29-1
TGCAGCGTACCATTAGCGGGGCCCGCCTTTGATGAGCAGTTCTTC
CSVPLAGPAFDEQFF
>TRBD1|many|TRBJ1-2|TRBV30
TGTGCCTGGAGTAGGGTTCGACAGGGCCATGGCTACACCTTC
CAWSRVRQGHGYTF
>-|-|TRBJ2-5|TRBV7-3
TGTGCCAGCAGCTTCGGGGGAACAGAGACCCAGTACTTC
CASSFGGTETQYF
>-|few|TRBJ2-2|TRBV15
TGTGCCACCAGCAGAGTCTATGGGGGCACCGGGGAGCTGTTTTTT
CATSRVYGGTGELFF
>TRBD2|-|TRBJ2-3|TRBV4-3
TGCGCCAGCAGCCAGTACGTAACTAGCGGGGCCAGGGATACGCAGTGTTTT
CASSQYVTSGARDTQCF
>-|-|TRBJ2-7|TRBV21-1
TGTGCCAGCAGCAAAGGGCCAGGGGACTGCCTCTACGAGCAGTACTTC
CASSKGPGDCLYEQYF
>TRBD1|few|TRBJ2-3|TRBV2
TGTGCCAGCAGCTCCGGAAGGGGGCCAGATACGCAGTATTTT
CASSSGRGPDTQYF
>-|many|TRBJ2-7|TRBV27
TGTGCCAGCAGTCTCGCCCGGGGCACACTACTGCAGTACTTC
CASSLARGTLLQYF
>-|many|TRBJ1-6|TRBV7-9
TGTGCCAGCAGCTTAGTATCCGGTTTGGGCGTCAATTCACCCCTCCACTTT
CASSLVSGLGVNSPLHF
>-|few|TRBJ2-5|TRBV5-1
TGCGCCAGCAGCCTGGGGACCTTTGGGGTACAAGAGACCCAGTACTTC
CASSLGTFGVQETQYF
>-|-|TRBJ2-3|TRBV20-1
TGCAGTGCTAGAGTGGGGGTATACTTACTCACAGATACGCAGTATTTT
CSARVGVYLLTDTQYF
>TRBD2|many|TRBJ2-7|TRBV5-1
TGCGCCAGCAGCCTGGGGACTAGCGGCTACGAGCAGTACTTC
CASSLGTSGYEQYF
>TRBD1|few|TRBJ1-1|TRBV5-1
TGCGCCAGCAGGGACAGGGGCCCGAACACTGAAGCTTTCTTT
CASRDRGPNTEAFF
>TRBD1|few|TRBJ2-7|TRBV7-9
TGTGCCAGCAGCAGGGGACAGGCGGGCGAGCAGTACTTC
CASSRGQAGEQYF
>-|many|TRBJ2-1|TRBV6-1
TGTGCCAGCAGTGAAGTTGGTCCCCGTCCCTACAATGAGCAGTTCTTC
CASSEVGPRPYNEQFF
>-|many|TRBJ2-7|TRBV5-1
TGCGCCAGCAGCTTCCAGGGGACCGAGCAGTACTTC
CASSFQGTEQYF
>TRBD1|many|TRBJ2-7|TRBV7-6
TGTGCCAGCAGCCGGGGACAGTCCGAGACCTACGAGCAGTACTTC
CASSRGQSETYEQYF
>-|many|TRBJ2-5|TRBV7-8
TGTGCCAGCAGCCTGTCGAGGCGGGGTTGGGAGACCCAGTACTTC
CASSLSRRGWETQYF
>TRBD2|-|TRBJ2-1|TRBV7-3
TGTGCCAGCAGCTTACAGGGGACTAGCGGGGGGGCAGTAGGTGAGCAGTTCTTC
CASSLQGTSGGAVGEQFF
>TRBD2|many|TRBJ2-7|TRBV7-9
TGTGCCAGCAGCCCCCTCCCGGGGGGCTCCTACGAGCAGTACTTC
CASSPLPGGSYEQYF